This T cell receptor beta chain was recovered during a study of OX40 agonist ivuxolimab in advanced cancers. Looking at the study overall: Ivuxolimab, an agonist antibody against OX40 (CD134), was given to patients.

Profiling relied on immunoSEQ multiplex PCR, and the TCRdb table lists in-frame clones only, not all of them. The sample yields under 95,000 clones, about 90% seen once. As regards this clone: At one of its ends the junction is not consistent with the germline gene, which may arise from a read error.

This CDR3 has 15 amino acids. CDR1 is SSHAT, CDR2 FNYEAQ, per germline (reference sequence). The material sequenced was CD4+ or CD8+ T cells sorted from blood, taken in a trial of the OX40 agonist ivuxolimab. V usage is TRBV7-7 and J usage is TRBJ1-1; 12 positions match TRBD1. This clonotype originated in an adult with an advanced solid tumor such as melanoma, head and neck, liver or kidney cancer. Here the CDR3 DNA reads TGTGCTAGCAGCTTCCCGGGACAGGGGGCTGTTGAAGCTTTCTTT. As protein: CASSFPGQGAVEAFF.